The clone carrying this TCR beta chain was seen only a few times. As yet, its antigen is unknown. The CDR3 is made up of 18 amino acids. V lost 5 bases to trimming and J lost 0 bases; unmatched junction nucleotides: 9. The germline CDR1 and CDR2 sequences are SGHVS and FQNEAQ. This sample was taken from a study of cytomegalovirus exposure and HLA in healthy donors. Study observations and caveats: Researchers had no immune exposure information except CMV serostatus available. For most TCR sequences rarity was the rule, although some public TCRs occurred in many donors. Productive status was seen about 90% or about 30% of the time for most TCR beta V segments in an earlier analysis. The study designated 150 or so TCR beta chains cytomegalovirus-associated.

PCR employed 60 Vbeta and 13 Jbeta primers. Assay: immunoSEQ multiplex PCR; the TCRdb copy retains only in-frame clones and omits some. The sample has about 78,000 clones; over 60% are singletons. The source material was PBMCs. The clonotype originates from a male donor in good health and CMV-seronegative. The chain links TRBV7-8 to TRBJ2-3; 12 bases match TRBD2. The CDR3 sequence is CASSRGTSGRVSTDTQYF. The CDR3 nucleotides are TGTGCCAGCAGCCGGGGGACTAGCGGGCGGGTGAGCACAGATACGCAGTATTTT.